This T cell receptor beta chain came from a study of identical twins. With template switching, a universal primer site was added, and the cDNA carried unique molecular identifiers. TCRdb processed the 5' RACE reads anew with MiXCR; each CDR3 protein has one entry. This sample has about 100,000 distinct CDR3 sequences; 4.5% to 6.5% occur once, and the top ten carry about 12%. Study-wide results and caveats: For out-of-frame alpha sequences shared by twins, low generation probability was in excess. Conclusions relied on cross-sectional statistical analysis, not following the same donors.

Healthy Caucasians were all of the donors. The table lists this clonotype with many counts. The antigen remains unidentified. The germline V gene has CDR1 KGHDR and CDR2 SFDVKD. V lost 3 bases to trimming and J lost 0 bases, with 5 bases between them. This CDR3 is built from 14 residues. The chain combines TRBV24-1 with TRBJ1-5; unclear D gene. Sequencing was carried out using memory T cells sorted from blood. The receptor was derived from a woman aged 50 to 60 in good health. This chain's CDR3 is CATSDGHSNQPQHF. DNA for the CDR3: TGTGCCACCAGTGATGGTCATAGCAATCAGCCCCAGCATTTT.